The 29 T cell receptor beta chains in this list originate from one sample, sequenced in a study of blood T cell repertoires in COVID-19. Produced via immunoSEQ multiplex PCR; TCRdb's table is partial and in-frame only. The sample comprises 52,000 or so clones, 85% to 95% of which are singletons, and 3.9% rests with the top ten. The specimen sequenced was peripheral blood. All receptors derive from a man aged 50 to 60 with acute or convalescent COVID-19.

The gene calls are TRBV2 and TRBJ2-7; 9 bases are shared with TRBD1. Germline values: CDR1 SNHLY, CDR2 FYNNEI. Trimming took 6 bases from V and 7 from J; bases not matched to a gene: 13. The CDR3 is made up of 15 amino acids. The CDR3 DNA is TGTGCCAGCAGGTCTGCCGGGACAGGGTCACGGGAGCAGTACTTC. This encodes CASRSAGTGSREQYF.

This chain connects TRBV18 to TRBJ2-1, with D possibly TRBD1 on 5 matching bases. V lost 9 bases and J lost 3, with 12 bases in between. The CDR3 length is 13 residues. CDR1 and CDR2 from the germline V gene are KGHSH and LQKENI. In DNA form, the CDR3 reads TGTGCCAGTCAGGGTGGTGGCTACAATGAGCAGTTCTTC. It specifies CASQGGGYNEQFF.

The rearrangement joins TRBV6-6 to TRBJ2-1, with 7 bases lining up with TRBD2. The CDR3 sequence is 16 residues long. Germline assignment: CDR1 MNHNY and CDR2 SVGAGI (reference sequence). V lost 3 bases and J lost 5; bases outside the gene matches: 10. The CDR3 coding sequence is TGTGCCAGCAGTTATCCACTGGCTAGCGGAGACAATGAGCAGTTCTTC. Translating it yields CASSYPLASGDNEQFF.

This sequence joins TRBV5-5 and TRBJ1-5, with D possibly matching TRBD1 (5 bases). Germline CDR1 and CDR2: SGHKS and YYEKEE (reference sequence). The germline V and J ends were trimmed by 4 bases and 3 bases, with 17 bases remaining between them. The CDR3 is 16 residues long. Here the CDR3 DNA reads TGTGCCAGCAGCCCATGGTCCAGGGCGGCCAATCAGCCCCAGCATTTT. Amino acids: CASSPWSRAANQPQHF.

V is TRBV4-2 and J is TRBJ2-5; perhaps TRBD1 as D (6 bases). Looked up from germline, CDR1 is LGHNA and CDR2 is YNFKEQ. The CDR3 loop spans 17 amino acids. With 1 base removed from V and 6 bases from J, the gap between germline ends came to 21 bases. As DNA, the CDR3 is TGTGCCAGCAGCCAAGTAGGAACAATTACAGGGCAGAAGACCCAGTACTTC. Protein sequence: CASSQVGTITGQKTQYF.

The genes are TRBV2 and TRBJ1-1, with 7 bases aligning to TRBD1. J gave up 1 base and V 7 bases, and 6 bases lay outside the gene matches. The CDR3 totals 14 residues. From germline, CDR1 is SNHLY and CDR2 FYNNEI. This chain's CDR3 is CASIQTGSNTEAFF. The DNA for the CDR3 is TGTGCCAGCATTCAGACAGGGTCGAACACTGAAGCTTTCTTT.

V is TRBV7-9 and J is TRBJ1-6; 10 bases line up with TRBD1. CDR3 length: 17 residues. Unmatched junction bases numbered 7, after V lost 1 base and J lost 7 bases. Germline CDR1 and CDR2: SEHNR and FQNEAQ (reference sequence). DNA of the CDR3: TGTGCCAGCAGCTTAGAAGGATTGGGACAGGGGAATTCACCCCTCCACTTT. This encodes CASSLEGLGQGNSPLHF.

This clone showed up just once. J is TRBJ1-4 and V is TRBV6-2 or TRBV6-3; D call uncertain. V dropped 6 bases and J dropped 5 bases, with 10 bases sitting between them. Germline assignment: CDR1 MNHEY and CDR2 SVGEGT. This CDR3 region has 13 residues. The CDR3 DNA reads TGTGCCAGCAGCCCGGGCGGGAATGAAAAACTGTTTTTT. It encodes CASSPGGNEKLFF.

The V gene is TRBV7-9, the J gene TRBJ2-2; TRBD1 matches at 8 bases. CDR3 length equals 17 residues. The V gene end was trimmed by 0 bases and the J gene end by 0 bases; junction bases not matched to a gene: 3. Germline V gene lookup returns CDR1 SEHNR and CDR2 FQNEAQ (reference sequence). CDR3 protein: CASSLATGDPNTGELFF. The CDR3 coding sequence is TGTGCCAGCAGCTTAGCGACAGGGGATCCGAACACCGGGGAGCTGTTTTTT.

The chain links TRBV4-3 to TRBJ2-7, with 10 nucleotides matching TRBD2. Germline values: CDR1 LGHNA, CDR2 YSLEER. The CDR3 consists of 18 residues. V lost 1 base and J lost 0; bases outside the gene matches: 9. In nucleotides, the CDR3 is TGCGCCAGCAGCCAAGGACTCCCGACTAGCGGGCGCTCCTACGAGCAGTACTTC. It translates to CASSQGLPTSGRSYEQYF.

This clone was recorded a few times. The chain employs TRBV5-6 and TRBJ2-5, with D possibly being TRBD2 (5 bases). CDR1 SGHDT and CDR2 YYEEEE come from the germline V gene. The V end lost 4 bases, the J end lost 2 bases, and 15 bases lay between the germline ends. This CDR3 has 15 amino acids. The CDR3 DNA sequence: TGTGCCAGCAGCCGCTACGTGGGAGTGCAAGAGACCCAGTACTTC. Its protein product is CASSRYVGVQETQYF.

The chain links TRBV5-1 to TRBJ2-3; TRBD2 matches at 8 bases. Germline loops: CDR1 SGHRS, CDR2 YFSETQ. This CDR3 region has 16 residues. Trimming cost V 4 bases and J 2 bases; bases outside gene matches: 9. This chain's CDR3 is CASSMIAGSDTDTQYF. CDR3 nucleotides: TGCGCCAGCAGCATGATAGCGGGGTCTGACACAGATACGCAGTATTTT.

This rearrangement joins TRBV18 to TRBJ2-7; D is perhaps TRBD1 (6 bases). V was cut by 4 bases and J by 1 base, with 17 bases left in between. CDR3 length: 16 residues. Germline V gene lookup returns CDR1 KGHSH and CDR2 LQKENI. CDR3 DNA: TGTGCCAGCTCACTCATAACGACAGGTAGATCCTACGAGCAGTACTTC. Translating it yields CASSLITTGRSYEQYF.

The V and J genes are TRBV19 and TRBJ1-5; D unresolved. The V end lost 3 bases, the J end lost 0 bases, and 9 bases lay between the germline ends. This CDR3 comprises 15 residues. The germline CDR1 and CDR2 sequences are LNHDA and SQIVND (reference sequence). The CDR3 is CASSILLNSNQPQHF. The CDR3 nucleotides are TGTGCCAGTAGTATTCTTCTAAATAGCAATCAGCCCCAGCATTTT. Supplemented by reference TRBV19 and TRBJ1-5, the full variable domain reads DGGITQSPKYLFRKEGQNVTLSCEQNLNHDAMYWYRQDPGQGLRLIYYSQIVNDFQKGDIAEGYSVSREKKESFPLTVTSAQKNPTAFYLCASSILLNSNQPQHFGDGTRLSIL.

In DNA form, the CDR3 reads TGTGCCAGCAGGGCGAGGATGAACACTGAAGCTTTCTTT. It is translated as CASRARMNTEAFF. The chain joins TRBV12-3 or TRBV12-4 to TRBJ1-1, with D uncertain. This CDR3 is built from 13 residues. V lost 6 bases, J lost 0 bases, and 8 bases lay in between.

The genes are TRBV10-3 and TRBJ2-1; 8 positions agree with TRBD1. Germline V lookup: CDR1 ENHRY, CDR2 SYGVKD. The V gene end was trimmed by 4 bases and the J gene end by 0 bases; junction bases not matched to a gene: 5. CDR3 length equals 16 residues. The CDR3 nucleotides are TGTGCCATCAGTGCTCGGACAGGGAGCTCCTACAATGAGCAGTTCTTC. This translates into CAISARTGSSYNEQFF.

The rearrangement joins TRBV2 to TRBJ2-3; weak D call: TRBD2 (6 bases). The germline gives CDR1 SNHLY, CDR2 FYNNEI. The CDR3 is 15 residues long. V was clipped by 7 bases and J by 2 bases, with 16 bases between them. The CDR3 DNA follows: TGTGCCAGCACCCGAGTGGGGGGAGACACAGATACGCAGTATTTT. Translated, it gives CASTRVGGDTDTQYF.

This clone is a singleton in its sample. In DNA, the CDR3 is TGTGCCAGTAGTGTGGGACAGGGCCTGATGTCTGGGACCCAGTACTTC. This sequence encodes CASSVGQGLMSGTQYF. The V and J genes are TRBV19 and TRBJ2-5, with TRBD1 identical over 9 bases. This CDR3 comprises 16 residues. Germline values: CDR1 LNHDA, CDR2 SQIVND (reference sequence). J gave up 7 bases and V 5 bases, and 14 bases lay outside the gene matches.

This chain connects TRBV11-3 to TRBJ2-3; 10 nucleotides align to TRBD2. V was clipped by 5 bases and J by 2 bases; unmatched bases: 10. The CDR3 covers 17 residues. In germline, CDR1 is SGHNT, CDR2 YENEEA. The CDR3 region has the DNA TGTGCCAGCAGCCGAGCAGTAGCGGGAGGACACACAGATACGCAGTATTTT. Residues: CASSRAVAGGHTDTQYF. The full variable domain, rest sourced from reference TRBV11-3 and TRBJ2-3, is EAGVVQSPRYKIIEKKQPVAFWCNPISGHNTLYWYLQNLGQGPELLIRYENEEAVDDSQLPKDRFSAERLKGVDSTLKIQPAELGDSAVYLCASSRAVAGGHTDTQYFGPGTRLTVL.

The CDR3 protein is CASSFGGNGYTF. CDR3 DNA: TGTGCCAGCAGTTTTGGAGGGAACGGCTACACCTTC. This chain uses TRBV6-2 or TRBV6-3 with TRBJ1-2, with D hard to call. This CDR3 comprises 12 residues. With 4 bases removed from V and 8 bases from J, the gap between germline ends came to 11 bases. CDR1 is MNHEY and CDR2 is SVGEGT in the germline V gene.

This chain links TRBV5-1 with TRBJ2-7; 11 bases match TRBD2. The junction had 10 bases not matched to a gene; V was cut back by 4 bases and J by 4 bases. The CDR3 spans 16 residues. Germline-derived CDR1 and CDR2 are SGHRS and YFSETQ. CDR3 nucleotide sequence: TGCGCCAGCAGCGGAGGAGGACTAGCGGGCCGTTACGAGCAGTACTTC. Protein sequence: CASSGGGLAGRYEQYF.

The rearrangement links TRBV19 to TRBJ2-5, with D possibly being TRBD1 (5 bases). Trimming shortened V by 5 bases and J by 3 bases, and 10 bases separated the two germline ends. The CDR3 loop spans 13 amino acids. Germline V gene lookup returns CDR1 LNHDA and CDR2 SQIVND (reference sequence). CDR3 residues: CASSLKGKETQYF. The DNA for the CDR3 is TGTGCCAGTAGTCTCAAGGGGAAAGAGACCCAGTACTTC.

The J gene is TRBJ2-1, the V gene TRBV6-1, with D tentatively TRBD1 (6 bases). V shed 3 bases and J shed 4 bases, with 16 bases lying between them. CDR1 MNHNS and CDR2 SASEGT come from the germline V gene. This CDR3 has 16 amino acids. The CDR3 is CASSEFGDTRYNEQFF. The CDR3 bases are TGTGCCAGCAGTGAGTTTGGGGACACCCGATACAATGAGCAGTTCTTC.

The chain links TRBV5-4 to TRBJ1-1; D remains unclear. The CDR3 contains 17 residues. CDR1 is SGHNT and CDR2 is YYREEE in the germline V gene (reference sequence). Deletions cut 2 bases from V and 1 base from J, with 18 bases between. The CDR3 coding sequence is TGTGCCAGCAGCTTTTCCCGGCACTTGACGGGGAACACTGAAGCTTTCTTT. This encodes CASSFSRHLTGNTEAFF.

The chain joins TRBV5-1 to TRBJ1-5; 8 nucleotides agree with TRBD1. The germline V gene has CDR1 SGHRS and CDR2 YFSETQ. Losses at the gene ends were 0 bases for V and 6 bases for J; bases not matched to a gene: 5. The CDR3 contains 15 residues. The CDR3 region has the DNA TGCGCCAGCAGCTTGGACCCAGGGGGCGGTCAGCCCCAGCATTTT. Translating gives CASSLDPGGGQPQHF.

A few counts support this clone. The chain joins TRBV27 to TRBJ1-1, with 7 bases that match TRBD1. V lost 3 bases and J lost 4; bases outside the gene matches: 5. The length of the CDR3 is 14 residues. CDR1 and CDR2 from the germline V gene are MNHEY and SMNVEV (reference sequence). The DNA for the CDR3 is TGTGCCAGCAGTTTTGGGGCAGGGGGCACTGAAGCTTTCTTT. The encoded protein is CASSFGAGGTEAFF.

The rearrangement uses TRBV19 and TRBJ2-1; 7 nucleotides align to TRBD2. The CDR3 spans 15 residues. The junction had 12 bases not matched to a gene; V was cut back by 6 bases and J by 7 bases. CDR1 and CDR2 (germline): LNHDA, SQIVND (reference sequence). The CDR3 here is CASRHRDERGNEQFF. The CDR3 coding sequence is TGTGCCAGTAGACACCGGGACGAGCGGGGAAATGAGCAGTTCTTC.

V usage is TRBV6-5 and J usage is TRBJ1-4; 8 bases align to TRBD1. CDR3 length: 14 amino acids. V dropped 6 bases and J dropped 10; count of bases not matched to a gene: 10. The germline CDR1 and CDR2 sequences are MNHEY and SVGAGI. Written as DNA, the CDR3 is TGTGCCAGCAGCGATGACAGGGGTGTTGGAAAACTGTTTTTT. This translates into CASSDDRGVGKLFF.

J is TRBJ2-3 and V is TRBV9; D might be TRBD2 (6 bases). The CDR3 runs to 19 residues. Germline CDR1 SGDLS, CDR2 YYNGEE. V lost 6 bases and J lost 1, with 27 bases in between. DNA of the CDR3: TGTGCCAGCACCCGTAGAGGCGGGGTGGGAAAACAGGGCACAGATACGCAGTATTTT. Its protein product is CASTRRGGVGKQGTDTQYF.